The 20 T cell receptor beta chains reported below all come from one sample, sequenced in a study of blood T cells in healthy people across ages. Primed by a sample-barcoded 5' primer and a J-beta primer mix, a second PCR proceeded for 7 to 11 cycles. TCRdb reanalysed the 5' RACE reads using MiXCR and keeps one entry per CDR3 protein. The data show hundreds of thousands of distinct CDR3 sequences, less than 45% seen once. The source material was blood. The receptors originated from a man older than 75 in good health.

This clonotype was counted between two and nine times. The chain couples TRBV11-3 to TRBJ2-1, with D perhaps TRBD2 (7 bases). Deletions cut 2 bases from V and 10 bases from J, with 18 bases between. Germline assignment: CDR1 SGHNT and CDR2 YENEEA. This CDR3 comprises 15 residues. CDR3 protein: CASSLTGGRVLEQFF. DNA for the CDR3: TGTGCCAGCAGCTTAACGGGGGGCAGGGTTTTGGAGCAGTTCTTC.

This clonotype occurred a few times. The chain carries TRBV14 and TRBJ2-1, with D tentatively TRBD1 or TRBD2 (5 bases each). CDR1 and CDR2 (germline): SGHDN, FVKESK. Trimming left V 4 bases short and J 6 bases short, with 31 bases between. CDR3 length: 20 residues. CDR3 in amino acids: CASSLLALPGPGSLVNEQFF. For the CDR3, the DNA is TGTGCCAGCAGCCTACTCGCTCTGCCGGGACCAGGGTCTTTAGTCAATGAGCAGTTCTTC.

This clonotype has a handful of counts. The rearrangement uses TRBV6-4 and TRBJ2-6; 14 nucleotides agree with TRBD2. The V segment lost 4 bases and the J segment 9 bases; nucleotides outside the gene matches: 8. Germline V gene lookup returns CDR1 MRHNA and CDR2 SNTAGT. The CDR3 loop spans 17 amino acids. CDR3 coding DNA: TGTGCCAGCAGTGTCCCCGGACTAGCGGGGGGTGTCAACGTCCTGACTTTC. Its protein product is CASSVPGLAGGVNVLTF.

CDR3 sequence reads: CSAPTTASGGPYNEQFF. CDR3 sequence (DNA): TGCAGTGCTCCTACCACGGCTAGTGGGGGTCCCTACAATGAGCAGTTCTTC. J is TRBJ2-1 and V is TRBV20-1; D may match TRBD1 or TRBD2 (5 bases each). V lost 5 bases, J lost 2 bases, and 22 bases lay in between. The germline V gene has CDR1 DFQATT and CDR2 SNEGSKA (reference sequence). The CDR3 runs to 17 residues.

The chain is built from TRBV6-6 and TRBJ2-3, with D maybe TRBD1 (7 bases). Trimming shortened V by 6 bases and J by 2 bases, and 15 bases separated the two germline ends. Germline assignment: CDR1 MNHNY and CDR2 SVGAGI (reference sequence). This CDR3 has 15 amino acids. The CDR3 bases are TGTGCCAGCAGCTTGCGGGACAGACTCACAGATACGCAGTATTTT. Translating gives CASSLRDRLTDTQYF.

Comments on this clonotype: A single base separates this from a much larger clone, so it may be a read error. V gene TRBV6-2 or TRBV6-3 combines with J gene TRBJ2-1; D might be TRBD1 (5 bases). The CDR3 length is 12 residues. CDR1 MNHEY and CDR2 SVGEGT come from the germline V gene. CDR3 residues: CASSRTNNGQFF. The CDR3 coding sequence is TGTGCCAGCAGCAGGACAAACAATGGGCAGTTCTTC.

The rearrangement uses TRBV20-1 and TRBJ2-3; D might be TRBD1 or TRBD2, each matching 5 bases. Germline V CDR1 and CDR2: DFQATT, SNEGSKA (reference sequence). This CDR3 region has 13 residues. V lost 5 bases and J 4 bases, leaving 13 bases between the germline ends. CDR3 in amino acids: CSAEGLVADTQYF. The CDR3 region has the DNA TGCAGTGCTGAGGGGCTAGTTGCAGATACGCAGTATTTT.

This clonotype was recorded at least ten times. The CDR3 loop reads CASSLAREADTQYF. In DNA form, the CDR3 reads TGCGCCAGCAGCTTGGCCAGGGAGGCAGATACGCAGTATTTT. V usage is TRBV5-1 and J usage is TRBJ2-3, with a tentative D call TRBD2 (6 bases). The V and J ends lost 0 bases and 4 bases respectively, with 9 bases between them. The V gene's germline CDR1 is SGHRS and CDR2 YFSETQ. The CDR3 loop spans 14 amino acids.

This clonotype was found many times. The chain joins TRBV4-3 to TRBJ2-1; D may be TRBD2 (6 bases). V was cut by 0 bases and J by 9 bases, with 12 bases left in between. The CDR3 spans 14 residues. Germline V gene lookup returns CDR1 LGHNA and CDR2 YSLEER. The chain's CDR3 is CASSQDPSVREQFF. The CDR3 DNA reads as TGCGCCAGCAGCCAAGATCCTAGCGTCCGTGAGCAGTTCTTC.

The chain links TRBV12-3 or TRBV12-4 to TRBJ2-1; 9 bases map to TRBD2. Trimming removed 2 bases from V and 3 bases from J; junction bases left unmatched: 2. The CDR3 sequence is 15 residues long. CDR3 DNA: TGTGCCAGCAGTTTAAGGACTAGCGACTACAATGAGCAGTTCTTC. Translating gives CASSLRTSDYNEQFF.

Concerning this clonotype: It may be a read error: a sequence one base away is much more abundant. V gene TRBV12-3 or TRBV12-4 combines with J gene TRBJ2-3; the match to TRBD2 covers 12 bases. J gave up 5 bases and V 5 bases, and 8 bases lay outside the gene matches. This CDR3 is built from 16 residues. The CDR3 DNA follows: TGTGCCAGCAGTCAGAGGACTAGCGGGATAAGAGATACGCAGTATTTT. It specifies CASSQRTSGIRDTQYF.

The chain recombines TRBV6-1 with TRBJ2-1; 8 nucleotides agree with TRBD1. Unmatched junction bases numbered 12, after V lost 6 bases and J lost 11 bases. The length of the CDR3 is 14 residues. In germline, CDR1 is MNHNS, CDR2 SASEGT. Here the CDR3 reads CASREPDRVDKQFF. The CDR3 coding sequence is TGTGCCAGCAGGGAGCCGGACAGGGTGGATAAGCAGTTCTTC.

V and J are TRBV7-2 and TRBJ1-2, with 7 bases that match TRBD1. Per germline, CDR1 SGHTA and CDR2 FQGNSA. V lost 5 bases and J lost 6; bases outside the gene matches: 9. The CDR3 is 14 amino acids. As DNA, the CDR3 is TGTGCCAGCAGCCCTAGACAGGGACGCGATGGCTACACCTTC. Its translation is CASSPRQGRDGYTF.

The chain joins TRBV2 to TRBJ1-6, with D perhaps matching TRBD1 (6 bases). Trimming shortened V by 6 bases and J by 9 bases, and 18 bases separated the two germline ends. The CDR3 has 15 amino acids. Germline CDR1 SNHLY, CDR2 FYNNEI. Here the CDR3 DNA reads TGTGCCAGCAGACGGAGGGACACACACAGTTCACCCCTCCACTTT. Translated: CASRRRDTHSSPLHF. The full variable domain, in which reference TRBV2 and TRBJ1-6 provide the parts outside the CDR3, is EPEVTQTPSHQVTQMGQEVILRCVPISNHLYFYWYRQILGQKVEFLVSFYNNEISEKSEIFDDQFSVERPDGSNFTLKIRSTKLEDSAMYFCASRRRDTHSSPLHFGNGTRLTVT.

The chain combines TRBV27 with TRBJ2-7; 15 bases agree with TRBD2. Germline CDR1 and CDR2: MNHEY and SMNVEV (reference sequence). The CDR3 covers 18 residues. The junction had 11 bases not matched to a gene; V was cut back by 3 bases and J by 5 bases. CDR3 nucleotides: TGTGCCAGCAGTTTGGGACTAGCGGGGGGCCTTCGTTCGGACGAGCAGTACTTC. This translates into CASSLGLAGGLRSDEQYF.

This chain connects TRBV29-1 to TRBJ1-1; TRBD1 aligns across 9 bases. The CDR3 extends over 13 amino acids. Looked up from germline, CDR1 is SQVTM and CDR2 is ANQGSEA. With 7 bases clipped from V and 6 bases from J, the junction kept 9 bases outside the gene matches. The CDR3 region has the DNA TGCAGCGCTGTACAGGGGGCGAGGCCTGAAGCTTTCTTT. Translated, it gives CSAVQGARPEAFF.

The table lists this clonotype with a few counts. This chain connects TRBV5-6 to TRBJ2-3; maybe TRBD1 (5 bases). The germline V gene has CDR1 SGHDT and CDR2 YYEEEE. This CDR3 contains 16 residues. V dropped 0 bases and J dropped 0 bases, with 11 bases sitting between them. Here the CDR3 reads CASSLVDRSSTDTQYF. For the CDR3, the DNA is TGTGCCAGCAGCTTGGTCGACAGATCTAGCACAGATACGCAGTATTTT.

This clonotype has just a few counts. The chain carries TRBV29-1 and TRBJ2-5; D may be TRBD2 (6 bases). From germline, CDR1 is SQVTM and CDR2 ANQGSEA. The V gene lost 4 bases and the J gene lost 4 bases, with 13 bases spanning the gap. The CDR3 sequence is 13 residues long. The DNA of the CDR3 is TGCAGCGTTGCTCACAGGCGGGGAGAGACCCAGTACTTC. This encodes CSVAHRRGETQYF.

The chain joins TRBV10-3 to TRBJ1-4, with a possible D match to TRBD1 (5 bases). This CDR3 has 15 residues. Trimming stripped 6 bases from V and 0 bases from J, with 11 bases between. The germline V gene has CDR1 ENHRY and CDR2 SYGVKD. The CDR3: CAIRAGPATNEKLFF. The CDR3 DNA reads as TGTGCCATCAGGGCGGGGCCTGCAACTAATGAAAAACTGTTTTTT.

This clonotype was seen a handful of times. V and J are TRBV20-1 and TRBJ2-1; 12 bases agree with TRBD2. CDR3 length: 17 amino acids. Unmatched junction bases numbered 12, after V lost 3 bases and J lost 6 bases. CDR1 and CDR2 (germline): DFQATT, SNEGSKA (reference sequence). CDR3 nucleotides: TGCAGTGCTAGTCTACTAGCGGGAGGCGGGTCGGTCAATGAGCAGTTCTTC. Translated: CSASLLAGGGSVNEQFF.